Listed below are T cell receptor beta chains from one sample, sequenced in a study of beta chain bispecific antibodies for T cell cancers. Which antigens these TCRs recognize remains unknown. TCRdb fed the 5' RACE reads into MiXCR, producing one record per CDR3 protein. The top ten clones hold around 7% of a sample with 15,000 or so distinct CDR3 sequences, about 2.2% of them seen once. The source material was healthy donor T cells cultured with leukemia cells. The receptors come from a human donor in good health. Some clones in this sample may be carry-over from other donors' samples. Each CDR3 is given with its conserved first and last residue. Fields, in order: V gene, D gene, clone size, J gene, CDR3 DNA, CDR3 protein. A D gene is named only where the DNA matches it firmly. A row's size may be missing; if present it is once, few, many or a size class.

v_gene: TRBV18; d_gene: NA; abundance: many; j_gene: TRBJ2-5; CDR3nt: TGTGCCAGCTCGCAGGTGGAGACCCAGTACTTC; CDR3aa: CASSQVETQYF
v_gene: TRBV7-9; d_gene: NA; abundance: many; j_gene: TRBJ1-2; CDR3nt: TGTGCCAGCAGCTTTGGGGACTTCGGTGGCTACACCTTC; CDR3aa: CASSFGDFGGYTF
v_gene: TRBV25-1; d_gene: NA; abundance: many; j_gene: TRBJ2-3; CDR3nt: TGTGCCAGCAGTGAATGGCGGCTGGGATTAGATACGCAGTATTTT; CDR3aa: CASSEWRLGLDTQYF
v_gene: TRBV6-6; d_gene: TRBD1; abundance: many; j_gene: TRBJ2-1; CDR3nt: TGTGCCAGCAGTTACTCCGGGACAGGGGCTTGGTCCTACAATGAGCAGTTCTTC; CDR3aa: CASSYSGTGAWSYNEQFF
v_gene: TRBV30; d_gene: NA; abundance: few; j_gene: TRBJ1-2; CDR3nt: TGTGCCTGGAGGCAGCCCCTGGGGGGGGACTATGGCTACACCTTC; CDR3aa: CAWRQPLGGDYGYTF
v_gene: TRBV4-1; d_gene: NA; abundance: many; j_gene: TRBJ1-1; CDR3nt: TGCGCCAGCAGCCCTCGGGACACTAAGAACACTGAAGCTTTCTTT; CDR3aa: CASSPRDTKNTEAFF
v_gene: TRBV6-4; d_gene: NA; abundance: many; j_gene: TRBJ2-7; CDR3nt: TGTGCCAGCCGAATCAGGGATAGCTCCTACGAGCAGTACTTC; CDR3aa: CASRIRDSSYEQYF
v_gene: TRBV7-9; d_gene: NA; abundance: NA; j_gene: TRBJ1-6; CDR3nt: TGTGCCAGCAGCTTGGGGCATCTTGGGGTCAATAATTCACCCCTCCACTTT; CDR3aa: CASSLGHLGVNNSPLHF
v_gene: TRBV14; d_gene: NA; abundance: many; j_gene: TRBJ1-2; CDR3nt: TGTGCCAGCAGCCCCCCCGGGATGCGGGATAGTAGCCGATATGGCTACACCTTC; CDR3aa: CASSPPGMRDSSRYGYTF
v_gene: TRBV20-1; d_gene: TRBD2; abundance: many; j_gene: TRBJ2-3; CDR3nt: TGCAGTGCTAGAGATTTGGGGGACTATTTCGATACGCAGTATTTT; CDR3aa: CSARDLGDYFDTQYF
v_gene: TRBV3-1; d_gene: NA; abundance: many; j_gene: TRBJ1-2; CDR3nt: TGTGCCAGCAGCCAATTAGACAGGACCTATGGCTACACCTTC; CDR3aa: CASSQLDRTYGYTF
v_gene: TRBV9; d_gene: NA; abundance: many; j_gene: TRBJ1-1; CDR3nt: TGTGCCAGCAGCGTAGTGACCCACACTGAAGCTTTCTTT; CDR3aa: CASSVVTHTEAFF
v_gene: TRBV7-9; d_gene: NA; abundance: many; j_gene: TRBJ2-3; CDR3nt: TGTGCCAGCAGCCCCCCCCGGGGACGCACAGATACGCAGTATTTT; CDR3aa: CASSPPRGRTDTQYF
v_gene: TRBV27; d_gene: NA; abundance: many; j_gene: TRBJ2-5; CDR3nt: TGTGCCAGCAGTTTTCTAGCTGGTCAAGAGACCCAGTACTTC; CDR3aa: CASSFLAGQETQYF
v_gene: TRBV27; d_gene: TRBD1; abundance: many; j_gene: TRBJ2-7; CDR3nt: TGTGCCAGCAGCCGACAGGGGTCCGAGCAGTACTTC; CDR3aa: CASSRQGSEQYF
v_gene: TRBV7-9; d_gene: NA; abundance: many; j_gene: TRBJ2-3; CDR3nt: TGTGCCAGCAGCTCCCCTTTCCTCACAGATACGCAGTATTTT; CDR3aa: CASSSPFLTDTQYF
v_gene: TRBV5-1; d_gene: TRBD1; abundance: once; j_gene: TRBJ2-2; CDR3nt: TGCGCCAGCAGCTACAGGGGGATGAACACCGGGGAGCTGTTTTTT; CDR3aa: CASSYRGMNTGELFF
v_gene: TRBV11-3; d_gene: NA; abundance: few; j_gene: TRBJ2-1; CDR3nt: TGTGCCAGCAGTACATCCCCCGGGAGTGAGCAGTTCTTC; CDR3aa: CASSTSPGSEQFF
v_gene: TRBV7-9; d_gene: TRBD1; abundance: many; j_gene: TRBJ2-4; CDR3nt: TGTGCCAGCAGCCTAGACAGGGCGAATTCTCGGTACGCCAAAAACATTCAGTACTTC; CDR3aa: CASSLDRANSRYAKNIQYF
v_gene: TRBV5-8; d_gene: NA; abundance: many; j_gene: TRBJ2-2; CDR3nt: TGTGCCAGCAGCTTTGTAAGGGGGGCGAACACCGGGGAGCTGTTTTTT; CDR3aa: CASSFVRGANTGELFF
v_gene: TRBV20-1; d_gene: TRBD1; abundance: few; j_gene: TRBJ1-1; CDR3nt: TGCAGTGCTAGAGGCCGGACAGGAGACACTGAAGCTTTCTTT; CDR3aa: CSARGRTGDTEAFF
v_gene: TRBV5-1; d_gene: NA; abundance: many; j_gene: TRBJ2-7; CDR3nt: TGCGCCAGCAGCTTACAGGGAGGTGACGAGCAGTACTTC; CDR3aa: CASSLQGGDEQYF
v_gene: TRBV27; d_gene: TRBD1; abundance: many; j_gene: TRBJ1-5; CDR3nt: TGTGCCACCGCCCTATTTGGGACAGCCCATAGCAATCAGCCCCAGCATTTT; CDR3aa: CATALFGTAHSNQPQHF
v_gene: TRBV5-1; d_gene: TRBD1; abundance: many; j_gene: TRBJ1-1; CDR3nt: TGCGCCAGCACCCTGGGACAGGGGGCAAGCACTGAAGCTTTCTTT; CDR3aa: CASTLGQGASTEAFF
v_gene: TRBV4-1; d_gene: TRBD2; abundance: many; j_gene: TRBJ2-1; CDR3nt: TGCGCCAGCAGCCAAGCCCCTGGGACTAGCGCCAATGAGCAGTTCTTC; CDR3aa: CASSQAPGTSANEQFF
v_gene: TRBV2; d_gene: NA; abundance: many; j_gene: TRBJ2-1; CDR3nt: TGTGCCAGCAGAGACCCCGGGCCCTTCAATGAGCAGTTCTTC; CDR3aa: CASRDPGPFNEQFF
v_gene: TRBV27; d_gene: TRBD2; abundance: many; j_gene: TRBJ2-1; CDR3nt: TGTGCCAGCAAACTAGCGGGGGGTTTCAATGAGCAGTTCTTC; CDR3aa: CASKLAGGFNEQFF
v_gene: TRBV6-1; d_gene: NA; abundance: few; j_gene: TRBJ1-4; CDR3nt: TGTGCCAGCCTCCCGGCGGGGGGATTATTTGCTAATGAAAAACTGTTTTTT; CDR3aa: CASLPAGGLFANEKLFF
v_gene: TRBV18; d_gene: NA; abundance: medium-sized; j_gene: TRBJ1-5; CDR3nt: TGTGCCAGCTCACCAAGGGACCCAGGAGCGTTTAGCAATCAGCCCCAGCATTTT; CDR3aa: CASSPRDPGAFSNQPQHF
v_gene: TRBV28; d_gene: TRBD1; abundance: medium-sized; j_gene: TRBJ1-4; CDR3nt: TGTGCCAGCAGTGAGGACAGGGCCGCAACTAATGAAAAACTGTTTTTT; CDR3aa: CASSEDRAATNEKLFF
v_gene: TRBV12-3/TRBV12-4; d_gene: TRBD1; abundance: many; j_gene: TRBJ2-2; CDR3nt: TGTGCCAGCAGTTTCAGACAGGGATTAGGCACCGGGGAGCTGTTTTTT; CDR3aa: CASSFRQGLGTGELFF
v_gene: TRBV5-4; d_gene: TRBD2; abundance: NA; j_gene: TRBJ2-5; CDR3nt: TGTGCCAGCAGCGGGAGCGGGGGGCCAATTTCGCACGAAGAGACCCAGTACTTC; CDR3aa: CASSGSGGPISHEETQYF
v_gene: TRBV10-3; d_gene: NA; abundance: medium-sized; j_gene: TRBJ2-3; CDR3nt: TGTGCCATCAGTGAAGGTCTCCGGGCAGATACGCAGTATTTT; CDR3aa: CAISEGLRADTQYF
v_gene: TRBV30; d_gene: NA; abundance: many; j_gene: TRBJ1-4; CDR3nt: TGTGCCTGGAGTCCTTCCACATTCCTGAATGAAAAACTGTTTTTT; CDR3aa: CAWSPSTFLNEKLFF
v_gene: TRBV27; d_gene: NA; abundance: many; j_gene: TRBJ1-5; CDR3nt: TGTGCCAGCAGTTTAGGAGGAGTCGAGCAGCCCCAGCATTTT; CDR3aa: CASSLGGVEQPQHF